This T cell receptor (beta chain) comes out of a study of blood T cell repertoires in COVID-19. Sequencing used immunoSEQ multiplex PCR; TCRdb keeps in-frame clones, though not all of them. The data hold around 210,000 clones, with roughly 80% observed a single time. V lost 2 bases, J lost 5 bases, and 8 bases stayed unmatched. From germline, CDR1 is MNHEY and CDR2 SVGAGI. The CDR3 loop spans 15 amino acids. The sample taken for sequencing was peripheral blood. The chain combines TRBV6-5 with TRBJ2-5; 7 bases match TRBD2. The source of this sequence is a woman in her 70s with acute or convalescent COVID-19. The CDR3 protein is CASSYVELGGETQYF. CDR3 bases: TGTGCCAGCAGTTACGTGGAATTGGGAGGGGAGACCCAGTACTTC.